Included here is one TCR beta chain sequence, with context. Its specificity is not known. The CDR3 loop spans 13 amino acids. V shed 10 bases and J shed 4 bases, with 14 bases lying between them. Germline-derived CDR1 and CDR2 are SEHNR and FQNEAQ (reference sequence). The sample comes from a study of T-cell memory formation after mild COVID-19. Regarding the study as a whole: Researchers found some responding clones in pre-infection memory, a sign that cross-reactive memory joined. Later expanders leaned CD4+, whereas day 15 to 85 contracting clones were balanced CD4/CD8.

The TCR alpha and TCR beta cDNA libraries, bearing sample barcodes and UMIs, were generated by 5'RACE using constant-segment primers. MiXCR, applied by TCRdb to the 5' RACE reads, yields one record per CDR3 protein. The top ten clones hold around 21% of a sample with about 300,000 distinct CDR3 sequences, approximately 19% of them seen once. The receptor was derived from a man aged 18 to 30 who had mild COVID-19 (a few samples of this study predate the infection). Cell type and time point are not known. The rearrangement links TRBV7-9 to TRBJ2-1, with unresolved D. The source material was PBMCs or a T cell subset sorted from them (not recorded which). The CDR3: CATMGSPYNEQFF. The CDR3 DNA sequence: TGTGCCACTATGGGATCCCCTTACAATGAGCAGTTCTTC.